There are a few counts of the clone carrying this T cell receptor beta chain. This table comes from immunoSEQ multiplex PCR, and its TCRdb copy is limited to in-frame clones, with some not included. The data hold 6,200 or so clones, with more than 35% observed a single time. V was trimmed by 10 bases and J by 6 bases, leaving 12 bases between them. The CDR3 runs 11 residues. Germline CDR1 reads MGHDK; CDR2 reads SYGVNS. The data originate from a study of T cell clonotyping in hematopoietic cell transplantation. This material consisted of peripheral blood mononuclear cells, taken 30 days after allogeneic stem cell transplant. The receptor's source is a female patient aged 60 to 70 who had an allogeneic stem cell transplant, so the T cells may come from the graft donor. Some clones in this sample may be carry-over from other donors' samples. V and J are TRBV25-1 and TRBJ1-2; D is unresolved. The CDR3 spells CAISAGDGYTF. CDR3 coding DNA: TGTGCCATCTCAGCTGGGGATGGCTACACCTTC.